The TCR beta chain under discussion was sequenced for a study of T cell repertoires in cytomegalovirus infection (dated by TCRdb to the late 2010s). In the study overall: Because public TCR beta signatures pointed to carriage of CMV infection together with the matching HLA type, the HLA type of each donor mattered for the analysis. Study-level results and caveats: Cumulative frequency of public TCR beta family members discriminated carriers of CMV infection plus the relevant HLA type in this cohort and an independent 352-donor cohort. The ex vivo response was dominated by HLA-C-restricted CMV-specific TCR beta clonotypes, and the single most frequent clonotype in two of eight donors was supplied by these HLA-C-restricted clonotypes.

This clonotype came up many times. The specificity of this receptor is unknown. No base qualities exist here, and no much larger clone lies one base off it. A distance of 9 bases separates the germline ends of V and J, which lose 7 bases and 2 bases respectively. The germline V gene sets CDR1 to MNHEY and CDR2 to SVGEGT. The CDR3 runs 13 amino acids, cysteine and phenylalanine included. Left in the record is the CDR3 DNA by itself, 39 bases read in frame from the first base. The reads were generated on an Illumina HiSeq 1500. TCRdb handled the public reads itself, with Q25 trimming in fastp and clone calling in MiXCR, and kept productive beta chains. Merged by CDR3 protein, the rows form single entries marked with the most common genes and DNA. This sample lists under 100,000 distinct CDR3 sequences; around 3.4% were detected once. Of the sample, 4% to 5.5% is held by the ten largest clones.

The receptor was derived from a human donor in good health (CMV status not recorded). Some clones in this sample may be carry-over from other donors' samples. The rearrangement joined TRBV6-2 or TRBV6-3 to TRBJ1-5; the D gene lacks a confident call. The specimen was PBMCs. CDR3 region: CASTNYGNQPQHF. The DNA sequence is TGTGCCAGCACCAACTATGGCAATCAGCCCCAGCATTTT.